This is a list of T cell receptor beta chains from one sample in a study of post-analysis software for immune sequencing data. TCRdb re-called the PCR reads with MiXCR, one entry per CDR3 protein. The sample includes some 450,000 distinct CDR3 sequences, over 35% of them seen just once. Sequencing input: blood. The source is a girl aged 10-17 years with multiple sclerosis. Both conserved end residues are part of each CDR3. Each record gives: clone size, J gene, V gene, D gene, CDR3 protein, CDR3 DNA. D genes are given only for firm matches. Only some rows state a clone size, as once, few, many or a class for expanded clones.

few | TRBJ2-7 | TRBV29-1 | TRBD2 | CSVGPRLAETYEQYF | TGCAGCGTTGGGCCGAGACTAGCGGAGACCTACGAGCAGTACTTC
once | TRBJ1-3 | TRBV5-8 | - | CASSTRTGNTIYF | TGTGCCAGCAGCACCCGAACGGGAAACACCATATATTTT
few | TRBJ2-3 | TRBV27 | - | CASSPSKTASTDTQYF | TGTGCCAGCAGTCCCTCAAAGACAGCTAGCACAGATACGCAGTATTTT
- | TRBJ2-7 | TRBV30 | - | CAWSGQALGNEQYF | TGTGCCTGGAGTGGACAGGCGTTGGGAAACGAGCAGTACTTC
few | TRBJ2-1 | TRBV12-3/TRBV12-4 | TRBD1 | CASTLTGDEQFF | TGTGCCAGCACTCTGACAGGGGATGAGCAGTTCTTC
few | TRBJ2-7 | TRBV6-6 | - | CASSPWGLGNEQYF | TGTGCCAGCAGTCCGTGGGGGCTGGGGAACGAGCAGTACTTC
- | TRBJ2-3 | TRBV4-1 | - | CASSQDFGATDTQYF | TGCGCCAGCAGCCAAGATTTTGGGGCCACAGATACGCAGTATTTT
- | TRBJ1-2 | TRBV6-4 | TRBD1 | CASSDSKSATGEDYGYTF | TGTGCCAGCAGTGACTCGAAGTCTGCGACAGGGGAAGACTATGGCTACACCTTC
few | TRBJ1-6 | TRBV4-1 | TRBD1 | CASSPGEDRANSPLHF | TGCGCCAGCAGCCCAGGTGAGGACAGGGCTAATTCACCCCTCCACTTT
once | TRBJ1-5 | TRBV28 | TRBD1 | CASRPTKDRSNQPQHF | TGTGCCAGCAGACCTACTAAGGACAGGAGCAATCAGCCCCAGCATTTT
- | TRBJ1-1 | TRBV9 | TRBD1 | CASSETGGNTEAFF | TGTGCCAGCAGCGAGACAGGGGGAAACACTGAAGCTTTCTTT
few | TRBJ2-5 | TRBV14 | TRBD1 | CASSQIPRDSEETQYF | TGTGCCAGCAGCCAAATTCCCCGGGACAGCGAAGAGACCCAGTACTTC
- | TRBJ2-1 | TRBV6-2/TRBV6-3 | TRBD2 | CASSYSLAGEQFF | TGTGCCAGCAGTTACTCGCTAGCGGGTGAGCAGTTCTTC
few | TRBJ2-1 | TRBV28 | TRBD1 | CASSGQGSYNEQFF | TGTGCCAGCAGTGGACAGGGCTCCTACAATGAGCAGTTCTTC
few | TRBJ2-1 | TRBV12-3/TRBV12-4 | TRBD1 | CASSPRKTGTEKQFF | TGTGCCAGCAGTCCTCGAAAGACCGGGACAGAGAAGCAGTTCTTC
- | TRBJ2-5 | TRBV21-1 | - | CASSKATDRGHGGETQYF | TGTGCCAGCAGCAAAGCGACGGACAGGGGGCACGGGGGAGAGACCCAGTACTTC
few | TRBJ1-2 | TRBV4-2 | - | CASSQGAAYGYTF | TGTGCCAGCAGCCAAGGGGCTGCCTATGGCTACACCTTC
- | TRBJ2-7 | TRBV6-6 | - | CASSYSEYEQYF | TGTGCCAGCAGTTACTCGGAATACGAGCAGTACTTC
- | TRBJ1-4 | TRBV4-1 | - | CASSQVGQNLMANEKLFF | TGCGCCAGCAGCCAAGTAGGACAGAACCTCATGGCTAATGAAAAACTGTTTTTT
- | TRBJ2-3 | TRBV20-1 | TRBD2 | CSAPKGERGSTDTQYF | TGCAGTGCCCCGAAAGGCGAGCGGGGAAGCACAGATACGCAGTATTTT
few | TRBJ1-6 | TRBV4-1 | TRBD1 | CASSHTPGGNNSPLHF | TGCGCCAGCAGCCATACACCAGGGGGCAATAATTCACCCCTCCACTTT
few | TRBJ2-4 | TRBV20-1 | - | CSARGFGNIQYF | TGCAGTGCTAGAGGGTTCGGAAACATTCAGTACTTC
once | TRBJ2-7 | TRBV20-1 | - | CSARDSARDFPYEQYF | TGCAGTGCTAGAGATTCAGCCCGAGACTTCCCTTACGAGCAGTACTTC
- | TRBJ2-1 | TRBV4-3 | - | CASSQDNGWNNEQFF | TGCGCCAGCAGCCAAGATAATGGGTGGAACAATGAGCAGTTCTTC
- | TRBJ1-4 | TRBV5-5 | TRBD1 | CASRTAGTGIEKLFF | TGTGCCAGCAGGACGGCAGGGACAGGGATTGAAAAACTGTTTTTT
few | TRBJ2-7 | TRBV4-1 | - | CASSQDWVREEQYF | TGCGCCAGCAGCCAAGATTGGGTACGGGAGGAGCAGTACTTC
- | TRBJ2-3 | TRBV12-3/TRBV12-4 | TRBD2 | CVSSLAGADTQYF | TGTGTCAGCAGTCTAGCGGGAGCAGATACGCAGTATTTT
few | TRBJ2-1 | TRBV5-1 | - | CASSPQGVGGNNEQFF | TGCGCCAGCAGCCCCCAAGGGGTTGGGGGAAACAATGAGCAGTTCTTC
- | TRBJ2-3 | TRBV7-9 | - | CASSSFRGDGTDTQYF | TGTGCCAGCAGCTCATTTCGTGGGGATGGCACAGATACGCAGTATTTT
few | TRBJ2-7 | TRBV6-1 | - | CASRYNRATYEQYF | TGTGCCAGCAGGTACAACAGGGCCACCTACGAGCAGTACTTC
many | TRBJ1-5 | TRBV29-1 | - | CSVQDMGNQPQHF | TGCAGCGTGCAGGACATGGGCAATCAGCCCCAGCATTTT
few | TRBJ2-1 | TRBV5-1 | - | CASSFVPGSSYNEQFF | TGCGCCAGCAGCTTTGTACCAGGGTCCTCCTACAATGAGCAGTTCTTC
- | TRBJ2-3 | TRBV10-1 | - | CATQRADTQYF | TGCGCCACCCAGAGAGCAGATACGCAGTATTTT
few | TRBJ2-7 | TRBV15 | - | CATAPYEQYF | TGTGCCACCGCGCCCTACGAGCAGTACTTC
- | TRBJ2-7 | TRBV28 | - | CASSFRLYGGGNYEQYF | TGTGCCAGCAGTTTTCGGTTGTATGGGGGCGGGAACTACGAGCAGTACTTC
- | TRBJ1-1 | TRBV20-1 | TRBD1 | CSARVTGGTEAFF | TGCAGTGCTAGAGTGACAGGGGGCACTGAAGCTTTCTTT
few | TRBJ2-5 | TRBV29-1 | - | CSAAPGASQETQYF | TGCAGCGCCGCTCCCGGGGCTTCCCAAGAGACCCAGTACTTC
many | TRBJ2-3 | TRBV5-1 | - | CASSRASDTQYF | TGCGCCAGCAGCCGGGCCTCAGATACGCAGTATTTT
- | TRBJ2-5 | TRBV10-3 | TRBD2 | CAISEQTSGRETQYF | TGTGCCATCAGTGAGCAGACTAGCGGGAGAGAGACCCAGTACTTC
- | TRBJ2-5 | TRBV6-5 | - | CASSQRTVRSETQYF | TGTGCCAGCAGCCAACGGACTGTTAGGTCGGAGACCCAGTACTTC
- | TRBJ2-1 | TRBV5-1 | TRBD2 | CASSLEASGGNNEQFF | TGCGCCAGCAGCTTGGAGGCTAGCGGGGGGAACAATGAGCAGTTCTTC
many | TRBJ2-7 | TRBV7-2 | TRBD2 | CASTTSGASYEQYF | TGTGCCAGCACCACTAGCGGGGCTTCCTACGAGCAGTACTTC
- | TRBJ1-1 | TRBV20-1 | - | CSASAGGTEAFF | TGCAGTGCTAGTGCCGGGGGAACTGAAGCTTTCTTT